This T cell receptor beta chain was documented in a study of T cell responses to AZD1222 COVID-19 vaccine. The CDR3 loop spans 13 amino acids. Germline CDR1 and CDR2: SGDLS and YYNGEE. The J segment lost 8 bases and the V segment lost 0 bases, leaving 4 bases of the junction unmatched. Study-level results: At baseline, just five or six AZD1222 recipients tested seropositive. Spike-specific TCR breadth and depth grew following two AZD1222 doses. A mostly white British donor set with more females was recruited, and clonal diversity was possibly underestimated.

As regards this clone: Its antigen remains unknown.

Measured with immunoSEQ multiplex PCR; TCRdb has only the in-frame clones, and not every one. The sample lists around 140,000 clones; about 91% were seen once. This rearrangement joins TRBV9 to TRBJ1-2; 7 nucleotides agree with TRBD1. The clonotype comes from an adult who received the AZD1222 COVID-19 vaccine. Specimen: peripheral blood, collected 28 days after the second AZD1222 dose. CDR3 coding DNA: TGTGCCAGCAGCGTAGTAACAGGGGACGGCTACACCTTC. As protein: CASSVVTGDGYTF. The variable domain in full, completed from reference TRBV9 and TRBJ1-2, reads DSGVTQTPKHLITATGQRVTLRCSPRSGDLSVYWYQQSLDQGLQFLIQYYNGEERAKGNILERFSAQQFPDLHSELNLSSLELGDSALYFCASSVVTGDGYTFGSGTRLTVV.